The clone carrying this TCR beta chain has ten or more counts. The antigen is undetermined. This entry is derived from a study of lung T cells in sarcoidosis with Löfgren's syndrome. For the study at large: Bronchoalveolar lavage fluid in sarcoidosis accumulates CD4+ T cells.

The germline gives CDR1 SGHTA, CDR2 FQGTGA. The length of the CDR3 is 16 residues. Between the trimmed V and J ends, which lost 2 bases and 1 base, there was a span of 13 bases. Study-wide results and limits: TRBV2 was the preferred pairing partner of TRAV12-1, with similar CDR3s. TRAV12-1 and TRBV2 were reportedly most expanded in Löfgren's patients.

TCRdb reprocessed the reads with MiXCR, giving one entry per CDR3 protein. The sample yields 20,000 or so distinct CDR3 sequences, about 20% seen once. The sequencing sample was made of CD4+ T cells from PBMCs. The receptor comes from a human donor with sarcoidosis (Löfgren's syndrome or another form), or a control subject (not recorded which). The rearrangement joins TRBV7-3 to TRBJ2-3; TRBD2 is a possible D gene (6 bases). The CDR3 bases are TGTGCCAGCAGCTTATCCGGGGGTGGCGGCACAGATACGCAGTATTTT. Its protein product is CASSLSGGGGTDTQYF.